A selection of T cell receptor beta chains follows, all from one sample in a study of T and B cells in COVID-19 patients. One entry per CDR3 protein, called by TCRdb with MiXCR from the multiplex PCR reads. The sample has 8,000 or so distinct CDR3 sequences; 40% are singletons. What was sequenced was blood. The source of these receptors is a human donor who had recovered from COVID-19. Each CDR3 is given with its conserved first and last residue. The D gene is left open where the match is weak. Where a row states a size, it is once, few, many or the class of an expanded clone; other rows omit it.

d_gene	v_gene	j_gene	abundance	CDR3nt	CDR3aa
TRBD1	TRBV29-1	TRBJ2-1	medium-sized	TGCAGCGTTGAGCAGGGGGCCGATGAGCAGTTCTTC	CSVEQGADEQFF
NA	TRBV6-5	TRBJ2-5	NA	TGTGCCAGCAGTCCCATGGCCCTTTGGACCCAGTACTTC	CASSPMALWTQYF
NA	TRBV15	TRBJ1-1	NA	TGTGCCACCAGCGATGGGGTCAGGGTTTTAGGGAGGACTGAAGCTTTCTTT	CATSDGVRVLGRTEAFF
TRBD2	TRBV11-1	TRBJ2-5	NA	TGTGCCAGCAGTCCGGTTAGCGGGGGGAAAGAGACCCAGTACTTC	CASSPVSGGKETQYF
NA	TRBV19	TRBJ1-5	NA	TGTGCCAGTAGTCTCCGGACACCTAATAGCAATCAGCCCCAGCATTTT	CASSLRTPNSNQPQHF
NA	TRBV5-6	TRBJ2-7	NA	TGTGCCAGCAGCGTCCCCGGGGTCTACGAGCAGTACTTC	CASSVPGVYEQYF
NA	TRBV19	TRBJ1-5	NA	TGTGCCAGTAGTATCGAGGGAAATAGCAATCAGCCCCAGCATTTT	CASSIEGNSNQPQHF
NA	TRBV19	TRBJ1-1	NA	TGTGCCAGTAGCCGACAGAAAAACACTGAAGCTTTCTTT	CASSRQKNTEAFF
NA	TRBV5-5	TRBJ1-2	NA	TGTGCCAGCAGCCCTAGGTCACAGGGAGACTACACCTTC	CASSPRSQGDYTF
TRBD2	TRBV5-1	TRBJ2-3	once	TGCGCCAGCAGCCCCCAGACTAGCGGGGGCACAGATACGCAGTATTTT	CASSPQTSGGTDTQYF
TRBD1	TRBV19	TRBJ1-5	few	TGTGCCAGCGACAGGGGGTCGAACAATCAGCCCCAGCATTTT	CASDRGSNNQPQHF
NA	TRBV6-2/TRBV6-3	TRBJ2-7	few	TGTGCCAGCAGTGACTCGACAGCCTACGAGCAGTACTTC	CASSDSTAYEQYF
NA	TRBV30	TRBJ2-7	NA	TGTGCCTGGAGTGACCTCCGGGGCCCCTACGAGCAGTACTTC	CAWSDLRGPYEQYF
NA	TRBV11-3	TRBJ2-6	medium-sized	TGTGCCAGCAGCTTAGGTGGGCCCTCTGGGGCCAACGTCCTGACTTTC	CASSLGGPSGANVLTF
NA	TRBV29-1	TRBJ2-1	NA	TGCAGCGGTGGACTTTTTTTCGATGAGCAGTTCTTC	CSGGLFFDEQFF
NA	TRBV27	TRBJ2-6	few	TGTGCCAGCAGCTGGACAGTCTCTGGGGCCAACGTCCTGACTTTC	CASSWTVSGANVLTF
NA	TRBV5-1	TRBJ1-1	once	TGCGCCAGCAGCTTAGGGGGGCGTAGTGAAGCTTTCTTT	CASSLGGRSEAFF
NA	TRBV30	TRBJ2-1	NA	TGTGCCTGGAGCCATGGCAATGAGCAGTTCTTC	CAWSHGNEQFF